This T cell receptor beta chain was identified in a study of CD4+ T cells in melanoma. Generated by immunoSEQ multiplex PCR, the TCRdb table keeps only in-frame clones and is missing some. The sample includes 3,500 to 5,000 clones, less than 75% of them seen just once. V lost 5 bases to trimming and J lost 4 bases; unmatched junction nucleotides: 9. There are 16 residues in the CDR3. Germline-derived CDR1 and CDR2 are SGDLS and YYNGEE. V gene TRBV9 combines with J gene TRBJ1-2; 12 bases are a match to TRBD1. Specimen: cells from a culture (not recorded whether cultured in vitro). The receptor was derived from a human donor with melanoma. The CDR3, as DNA: TGTGCCAGCAGTTCAACCGGGACAGGGGGCCCCTATGGCTACACCTTC. Its protein product is CASSSTGTGGPYGYTF. Based on the CDR3 plus reference TRBV9 and TRBJ1-2, the full variable domain is DSGVTQTPKHLITATGQRVTLRCSPRSGDLSVYWYQQSLDQGLQFLIQYYNGEERAKGNILERFSAQQFPDLHSELNLSSLELGDSALYFCASSSTGTGGPYGYTFGSGTRLTVV.